Shown below are 30 T cell receptor beta chains from a single sample sequenced in a study of blood T cells in healthy people across ages. A second about 7 to 11 cycle PCR used barcoded and J-beta primers. TCRdb independently ran MiXCR on the 5' RACE reads; one entry per CDR3 protein. Among about 290,000 distinct CDR3 sequences listed, 27% were seen once. Sequencing was performed on blood. The receptor set was obtained from a woman between 65 and 79 years old in good health.

In the case of this clonotype: No conserved phenylalanine or tryptophan ends this CDR3, so it is likely a read error. V is TRBV28 and J is TRBJ1-2; 7 bases align to TRBD1. The CDR3 covers 14 residues. Germline CDR1 is MDHEN and CDR2 is SYDVKM. Trimming cost V 4 bases and J 8 bases; bases outside gene matches: 10. In DNA form, the CDR3 reads TGTGCCAGCAGTTCCGCACAGGGGTTACGGGGCTACACCTAC. Its translation: CASSSAQGLRGYTY.

J is TRBJ1-1 and V is TRBV20-1; D unresolved. CDR1 DFQATT and CDR2 SNEGSKA come from the germline V gene (reference sequence). The CDR3 is 13 amino acids. V was clipped by 0 bases and J by 8 bases, with 13 bases between them. Written as DNA, the CDR3 is TGCAGTGCTAGAGATTACCCTGAAAAGGAAGCTTTCTTT. Translated, it gives CSARDYPEKEAFF.

J is TRBJ2-5 and V is TRBV7-2; D is ambiguous. This CDR3 comprises 14 residues. Germline CDR1 reads SGHTA; CDR2 reads FQGNSA. V lost 5 bases, J lost 2 bases, and 12 bases lay in between. The CDR3 DNA reads TGTGCCAGCAGCCCCCCGAACGGTCAAGAGACCCAGTACTTC. Protein: CASSPPNGQETQYF. Filled out from reference TRBV7-2 and TRBJ2-5, the complete variable domain reads GAGVSQSPSNKVTEKGKDVELRCDPISGHTALYWYRQSLGQGLEFLIYFQGNSAPDKSGLPSDRFSAERTGGSVSTLTIQRTQQEDSAVYLCASSPPNGQETQYFGPGTRLLVL.

Only a few counts were recorded for this clonotype. The gene calls are TRBV6-5 and TRBJ2-2, with TRBD2 matching 10 bases. V shed 4 bases, J shed 7 bases, and the junction held 9 bases outside the gene matches. The CDR3 runs to 16 residues. The germline gives CDR1 MNHEY, CDR2 SVGAGI. The CDR3 sequence is CASSSGTSVRGGELFF. CDR3 DNA sequence: TGTGCCAGCAGTTCCGGGACTAGCGTTAGGGGCGGGGAGCTGTTTTTT.

This sequence joins TRBV18 and TRBJ2-1; D gene uncertain. Per germline, CDR1 KGHSH and CDR2 LQKENI. V was cut by 2 bases and J by 7 bases, with 6 bases left in between. This CDR3 comprises 12 residues. CDR3 in DNA: TGTGCCAGCTCACCATCGGTAAATGAGCAGTTCTTC. It encodes CASSPSVNEQFF.

This clonotype was detected a few times. The V and J genes are TRBV7-9 and TRBJ1-1; 8 bases match TRBD1. The CDR3 extends over 18 amino acids. The V and J ends lost 6 bases and 3 bases, in that order; junction bases with no gene match: 18. Germline V gene data show CDR1 as SEHNR and CDR2 as FQNEAQ (reference sequence). This CDR3 reads CASRHDRDRWGSDTEAFF. The CDR3 nucleotides read TGTGCCAGCAGGCATGACCGGGACAGGTGGGGTAGTGACACTGAAGCTTTCTTT. Using reference TRBV7-9 and TRBJ1-1 for the parts outside the CDR3, the full variable domain is DTGVSQNPRHKITKRGQNVTFRCDPISEHNRLYWYRQTLGQGPEFLTYFQNEAQLEKSRLLSDRFSAERPKGSFSTLEIQRTEQGDSAMYLCASRHDRDRWGSDTEAFFGQGTRLTVV.

This clonotype has at least ten counts. The chain joins TRBV28 to TRBJ2-7; D gene unclear. This CDR3 is built from 15 residues. CDR1 is MDHEN and CDR2 is SYDVKM in the germline V gene. V was clipped by 4 bases and J by 4 bases, with 17 bases between them. The CDR3 loop reads CASSSPLGRWYEQYF. In DNA form, the CDR3 reads TGTGCCAGCAGTTCCCCCCTAGGTCGGTGGTACGAGCAGTACTTC.

V gene TRBV20-1 combines with J gene TRBJ2-7, with 9 bases aligning to TRBD1. Germline lookup yields CDR1 DFQATT and CDR2 SNEGSKA (reference sequence). The CDR3 is made up of 14 amino acids. V was pared by 6 bases and J by 3 bases, with 9 bases of the junction left unmatched. The CDR3 is CSATTGTGNYEQYF. The CDR3 nucleotides are TGCAGTGCAACGACCGGGACAGGGAACTACGAGCAGTACTTC.

The chain has TRBV28 and TRBJ2-5, with D possibly TRBD2 on 6 matching bases. The CDR3 extends over 14 amino acids. Germline CDR1 MDHEN, CDR2 SYDVKM. Deletions cut 4 bases from V and 8 bases from J, with 17 bases between. The DNA for the CDR3 is TGTGCCAGCAGTTGGCTAGGGAGGACACCTACCCAGTACTTC. It is translated as CASSWLGRTPTQYF.

This clonotype has a single count. The chain is built from TRBV20-1 and TRBJ2-5, with D possibly matching TRBD1 (5 bases). V lost 4 bases and J lost 5, with 14 bases in between. The CDR3 totals 13 residues. The germline V gene has CDR1 DFQATT and CDR2 SNEGSKA (reference sequence). The CDR3 bases are TGCAGTGCTAAAGGGGAATCGACGGAGACCCAGTACTTC. Translated: CSAKGESTETQYF.

This chain links TRBV7-8 with TRBJ2-5; TRBD2 agrees at 11 bases. The J call may be wrong; the DNA end is better matched by TRBJ2-7. This CDR3 spans 17 amino acids. Looked up from germline, CDR1 is SGHVS and CDR2 is FQNEAQ. CDR3 DNA sequence: TGTGCCAGCAGCTTTCGGCTAGCGGGAGGATACTCCTACGAGCAGTACTTC. As protein: CASSFRLAGGYSYEQYF.

This clonotype was seen more than once but under ten times. V gene TRBV11-2 combines with J gene TRBJ2-5; a possible D gene is TRBD1 (5 bases). V lost 1 base and J 5 bases, leaving 14 bases between the germline ends. This CDR3 region has 15 residues. CDR1 is SGHAT and CDR2 is FQNNGV in the germline V gene. The chain's CDR3 is CASSLVMTEWETQYF. The DNA of the CDR3 is TGTGCCAGCAGCTTAGTTATGACAGAATGGGAGACCCAGTACTTC.

The V gene is TRBV10-3, the J gene TRBJ2-1; 8 bases match TRBD2. CDR3 size: 16 residues. The V segment lost 4 bases and the J segment 5 bases; nucleotides outside the gene matches: 10. Germline V gene lookup returns CDR1 ENHRY and CDR2 SYGVKD. The CDR3 reads CAISARRGAWDNEQFF. Written as DNA, the CDR3 is TGTGCCATCAGTGCGCGGCGGGGGGCCTGGGACAATGAGCAGTTCTTC.

This chain connects TRBV2 to TRBJ2-5; 7 nucleotides line up with TRBD1. Looked up from germline, CDR1 is SNHLY and CDR2 is FYNNEI. The CDR3 contains 14 residues. V shed 6 bases and J 2 bases; nucleotides not matched to a gene: 6. CDR3 nucleotides: TGTGCCAGCAGAGGGGACAGCAGACAAGAGACCCAGTACTTC. It codes for CASRGDSRQETQYF.

This chain uses TRBV7-9 with TRBJ1-5; 8 bases line up with TRBD1. Trimming cost V 1 base and J 2 bases; bases outside gene matches: 7. CDR3 length equals 17 residues. Looked up from germline, CDR1 is SEHNR and CDR2 is FQNEAQ (reference sequence). The CDR3 loop is CASSLVQGAEGNQPQHF. The CDR3 DNA reads as TGTGCCAGCAGCTTAGTTCAGGGGGCGGAGGGCAATCAGCCCCAGCATTTT.

The DNA of the CDR3 is TGCGCCAGCAGCTTGGTTATGGCGGGGTTCTACAATGAGCAGTTCTTC. Amino acids: CASSLVMAGFYNEQFF. The J gene is TRBJ2-5, the V gene TRBV5-1; a weak D match, TRBD2 (6 bases). With the DNA end fitting TRBJ2-1 better, the J assignment may be wrong. Germline V CDR1 and CDR2: SGHRS, YFSETQ. This CDR3 has 16 amino acids.

The chain employs TRBV28 and TRBJ2-5; 8 bases fit TRBD2. Per germline, CDR1 MDHEN and CDR2 SYDVKM. The trim removed 5 bases at V and 11 bases at J, leaving 16 bases unmatched. CDR3 length: 15 amino acids. The CDR3 here is CASSTHRSGGREQYF. Here the CDR3 DNA reads TGTGCCAGCAGTACCCACCGTTCGGGAGGGAGGGAGCAGTACTTC.

This clonotype came up a few times. V is TRBV4-1 and J is TRBJ2-5, with TRBD2 identical over 8 bases. The closer fit of TRBJ2-7 to the DNA end suggests the J call may be wrong. From germline, CDR1 is MGHRA and CDR2 YSYEKL. The CDR3 has 15 amino acids. The CDR3 reads CASSHIGRDNYEQYF. In nucleotides, the CDR3 is TGCGCCAGCAGCCATATCGGGAGGGATAACTACGAGCAGTACTTC.

In this sample, this clonotype turned up a few times. This chain uses TRBV27 with TRBJ1-6, with 7 positions matching TRBD1. V shed 0 bases and J 10 bases; nucleotides not matched to a gene: 6. The CDR3 is made up of 15 amino acids. The V gene's germline CDR1 is MNHEY and CDR2 SMNVEV (reference sequence). The CDR3 DNA sequence: TGTGCCAGCAGTTTATCCCGGACAGGACGATCACCCCTCCACTTT. Encoded protein: CASSLSRTGRSPLHF.

This clonotype turned up a few times. The chain couples TRBV18 to TRBJ2-7; the D is unclear. CDR1 KGHSH and CDR2 LQKENI come from the germline V gene. Trimming stripped 2 bases from V and 6 bases from J, with 11 bases between. The CDR3 is 13 amino acids. This CDR3 reads CASSPEVQAEQYF. The CDR3 DNA sequence: TGTGCCAGCTCACCAGAGGTCCAGGCCGAGCAGTACTTC.

This clonotype was observed a few times. The chain is built from TRBV7-9 and TRBJ1-1, with unresolved D. The V and J ends lost 1 base and 10 bases respectively, with 10 bases between them. The CDR3 spans 12 residues. The V gene's germline CDR1 is SEHNR and CDR2 FQNEAQ (reference sequence). The CDR3 here is CASSLEERGAFF. DNA for the CDR3: TGTGCCAGCAGCTTAGAGGAACGAGGAGCTTTCTTT. The full variable domain, completed using reference TRBV7-9 and TRBJ1-1, is DTGVSQNPRHKITKRGQNVTFRCDPISEHNRLYWYRQTLGQGPEFLTYFQNEAQLEKSRLLSDRFSAERPKGSFSTLEIQRTEQGDSAMYLCASSLEERGAFFGQGTRLTVV.

This clonotype has ten or more counts. The chain links TRBV27 to TRBJ1-5; D possibly corresponds to TRBD1 (5 bases). In germline, CDR1 is MNHEY, CDR2 SMNVEV (reference sequence). Trimming pared 2 bases from V and 8 bases from J, leaving 10 bases between. The CDR3 extends over 13 amino acids. CDR3 residues: CASSLGAREPQHF. The CDR3 region has the DNA TGTGCCAGCAGTTTAGGGGCGAGGGAGCCCCAGCATTTT.

This clonotype was counted between two and nine times. The J gene is TRBJ2-1, the V gene TRBV6-6; TRBD2 aligns across 9 bases. Germline CDR1 reads MNHNY; CDR2 reads SVGAGI (reference sequence). CDR3 length: 16 residues. V shed 7 bases, J shed 4 bases, and the junction held 11 bases outside the gene matches. This CDR3 is CASTGGGRASYNEQFF. The CDR3 DNA follows: TGTGCCAGCACTGGAGGCGGGAGGGCCTCGTACAATGAGCAGTTCTTC.

This clonotype was observed a handful of times. The genes are TRBV24-1 and TRBJ2-5, with D perhaps given as TRBD1 or TRBD2 (5 bases each). Gene TRBJ2-1 matches the end of the DNA better, so the J call may be wrong. The CDR3 length is 15 residues. Germline V gene sequence: CDR1 KGHDR, CDR2 SFDVKD. CDR3 amino acids: CATSSRDGARSEQFF. In nucleotides, the CDR3 is TGTGCCACCAGTAGTCGGGACGGAGCTAGGAGTGAGCAGTTCTTC.

This clonotype was observed a handful of times. The rearrangement joins TRBV6-2 or TRBV6-3 to TRBJ2-7; 13 bases map to TRBD2. There are 17 residues in the CDR3. The germline V gene has CDR1 MNHEY and CDR2 SVGEGT. Trimming removed 6 bases from V and 0 bases from J; junction bases left unmatched: 8. The CDR3 coding sequence is TGTGCCAGCAGCCTAACTAGCGGGAGGGTCGGCTCCTACGAGCAGTACTTC. Translated: CASSLTSGRVGSYEQYF.

This clonotype was picked up one time. The rearrangement uses TRBV11-2 and TRBJ2-1; 10 bases are shared with TRBD2. The V gene end was trimmed by 5 bases and the J gene end by 7 bases; junction bases not matched to a gene: 11. Germline CDR1 SGHAT, CDR2 FQNNGV. The CDR3 has 16 residues. The CDR3, as DNA: TGTGCCAGCAGCCCGACCTGGGCTAGCGGGGGAAATGAGCAGTTCTTC. Protein product: CASSPTWASGGNEQFF.

A few counts support this clonotype. The chain links TRBV4-1 to TRBJ2-5; 7 nucleotides align to TRBD2. The better agreement between TRBJ2-7 and the DNA end casts doubt on the J call. CDR3 length equals 16 residues. The germline CDR1 and CDR2 sequences are MGHRA and YSYEKL. The CDR3 nucleotides are TGCGCCAGCAGTCAGATAGTTAGCGGGCGGTCCTACGAGCAGTACTTC. This codes for CASSQIVSGRSYEQYF.

This chain connects TRBV20-1 to TRBJ2-1, with TRBD2 matching over 8 bases. The CDR3 spans 15 residues. Germline CDR1 reads DFQATT; CDR2 reads SNEGSKA (reference sequence). Trimming removed 1 base from V and 5 bases from J; junction bases left unmatched: 7. The CDR3 protein is CSARGAGLGDNEQFF. Here the CDR3 DNA reads TGCAGTGCTAGAGGGGCGGGACTAGGGGACAATGAGCAGTTCTTC.

With regard to this clonotype: Since a much larger clone is just one base distant, this may be a read error. The rearrangement links TRBV28 to TRBJ2-4; TRBD1 might be the D (6 bases). The CDR3 has 14 amino acids. The V end was cut by 7 bases, the J end by 5 bases, with 15 bases between. Germline-derived CDR1 and CDR2 are MDHEN and SYDVKM. The CDR3 coding sequence is TGTGCCAGCAATGAGTACAGGGTGGAAAACATTCAGTACTTC. Translation gives CASNEYRVENIQYF.

This chain uses TRBV7-8 with TRBJ1-2; D is unclear. This CDR3 has 12 residues. Germline V gene data show CDR1 as SGHVS and CDR2 as FQNEAQ. Trimming removed 3 bases from V and 7 bases from J, with 9 bases in between. The CDR3 here is CASSFGEAGYTF. The DNA for the CDR3 is TGTGCCAGCAGCTTTGGGGAGGCTGGCTACACCTTC.